The 10 T cell receptor beta chains below come from one sample, sequenced in a study of blood T cell repertoires in COVID-19. Clones were sequenced by immunoSEQ multiplex PCR, and TCRdb holds only the in-frame ones, with some missing. The sample lists about 200,000 clones; under 80% were seen once. The specimen sequenced was peripheral blood. These receptors came from a man aged 45-65 years who had recovered from COVID-19.

The CDR3 region is CASSKGLAGAESYEQYF. The DNA of the CDR3 is TGTGCCAGCAGCAAGGGACTAGCGGGAGCGGAATCCTACGAGCAGTACTTC. The chain combines TRBV7-6 with TRBJ2-7; 14 nucleotides align to TRBD2. The CDR3 spans 17 residues. V dropped 5 bases and J dropped 1; count of bases not matched to a gene: 7. From germline, CDR1 is SGHVS and CDR2 FNYEAQ.

Of note for this clone: Other nucleotide sequences from this sample produce the same CDR3. The rearrangement links TRBV28 to TRBJ1-2; no firm D call. CDR1 is MDHEN, CDR2 SYDVKM, per germline. CDR3 length equals 11 residues. Between the trimmed V and J ends, which lost 4 bases and 4 bases, there was a span of 4 bases. The CDR3 DNA sequence: TGTGCCAGCAGTTCTACCTATGGCTACACCTTC. It encodes CASSSTYGYTF.

V and J are TRBV19 and TRBJ2-3; 8 bases align to TRBD2. The CDR3 loop spans 15 amino acids. Unmatched junction bases numbered 6, after V lost 3 bases and J lost 4 bases. Germline assignment: CDR1 LNHDA and CDR2 SQIVND (reference sequence). The CDR3 region is CASSIRSGGADTQYF. Here the CDR3 DNA reads TGTGCCAGTAGTATTCGCTCGGGGGGGGCAGATACGCAGTATTTT.

The chain recombines TRBV5-1 with TRBJ1-2, with 9 nucleotides matching TRBD1. V shed 4 bases, J shed 1 base, and the junction held 5 bases outside the gene matches. The CDR3 is 15 residues long. CDR1 and CDR2 (germline): SGHRS, YFSETQ. The CDR3 DNA follows: TGCGCCAGCAGCCCCGAGACAGGGGGTAACTATGGCTACACCTTC. Its translation is CASSPETGGNYGYTF. The full variable domain, its missing parts supplied by reference TRBV5-1 and TRBJ1-2, is KAGVTQTPRYLIKTRGQQVTLSCSPISGHRSVSWYQQTPGQGLQFLFEYFSETQRNKGNFPGRFSGRQFSNSRSEMNVSTLELGDSALYLCASSPETGGNYGYTFGSGTRLTVV.

The chain combines TRBV19 with TRBJ2-7; 8 bases fit TRBD1. The CDR3 spans 14 residues. Germline CDR1 reads LNHDA; CDR2 reads SQIVND (reference sequence). V lost 3 bases to trimming and J lost 2 bases; unmatched junction nucleotides: 3. The CDR3 reads CASSMAGGPYEQYF. The CDR3 DNA reads as TGTGCCAGTAGTATGGCAGGGGGCCCCTACGAGCAGTACTTC. The entire variable domain, with the rest obtained from reference TRBV19 and TRBJ2-7, is as follows: DGGITQSPKYLFRKEGQNVTLSCEQNLNHDAMYWYRQDPGQGLRLIYYSQIVNDFQKGDIAEGYSVSREKKESFPLTVTSAQKNPTAFYLCASSMAGGPYEQYFGPGTRLTVT.

CDR3 coding DNA: TGTGCCAGCAGAACTCGGGACGAGCAGTACTTC. Its protein is CASRTRDEQYF. This chain connects TRBV28 to TRBJ2-7; no clear D. Germline V lookup: CDR1 MDHEN, CDR2 SYDVKM. The CDR3 has 11 residues. V shed 6 bases and J shed 5 bases, with 8 bases lying between them.

The chain recombines TRBV15 with TRBJ2-7; D not resolved. The CDR3 consists of 15 residues. The germline V and J ends were trimmed by 0 bases and 3 bases, with 12 bases remaining between them. The germline gives CDR1 LNHNV, CDR2 YYDKDF (reference sequence). The CDR3 protein is CATSRDLVGSYEQYF. The CDR3 DNA sequence: TGTGCCACCAGCAGAGATCTCGTCGGTAGCTACGAGCAGTACTTC. Supplemented by reference TRBV15 and TRBJ2-7, the full variable domain reads DAMVIQNPRYQVTQFGKPVTLSCSQTLNHNVMYWYQQKSSQAPKLLFHYYDKDFNNEADTPDNFQSRRPNTSFCFLDIRSPGLGDTAMYLCATSRDLVGSYEQYFGPGTRLTVT.

This chain connects TRBV2 to TRBJ2-7; 8 nucleotides agree with TRBD1. The CDR3 sequence is 16 residues long. V lost 4 bases and J lost 1; bases outside the gene matches: 9. Germline CDR1 and CDR2: SNHLY and FYNNEI. CDR3 loop: CASSVGLGQGSYEQYF. CDR3 coding DNA: TGTGCCAGCAGTGTTGGGTTAGGACAGGGTTCCTACGAGCAGTACTTC.

CDR3 region: CASSYNRDRGTLKETQYF. The CDR3 region has the DNA TGTGCCAGCAGTTATAATCGAGACAGGGGAACGTTGAAAGAGACCCAGTACTTC. The chain is built from TRBV6-2 or TRBV6-3 and TRBJ2-5; TRBD1 matches at 8 bases. In germline, CDR1 is MNHEY, CDR2 SVGEGT. This CDR3 has 18 amino acids. The ends lost 3 bases at V and 3 bases at J; junction bases unmatched: 15.

J is TRBJ1-2 and V is TRBV19; tentatively, D is TRBD1 (6 bases). This CDR3 has 12 amino acids. CDR1 is LNHDA, CDR2 SQIVND, per germline (reference sequence). V was shortened by 6 bases and J by 9 bases, with 14 bases between the two germline ends. The CDR3 sequence is CASSSRQVSYTF. CDR3 in DNA: TGTGCCAGTAGCAGCCGACAGGTGAGCTACACCTTC. The full variable domain, with the rest looked up from reference TRBV19 and TRBJ1-2, is DGGITQSPKYLFRKEGQNVTLSCEQNLNHDAMYWYRQDPGQGLRLIYYSQIVNDFQKGDIAEGYSVSREKKESFPLTVTSAQKNPTAFYLCASSSRQVSYTFGSGTRLTVV.